This T cell receptor beta chain was found in a study of blood T cell repertoires in COVID-19. Original handling: From reference gene primer amplification, estimates of nucleated cell counts were derived. Sequenced by immunoSEQ multiplex PCR; TCRdb stores in-frame clones only, minus some. V and J calls and clone size are copied from that table; D and trimming were computed from the DNA. The table includes 400,000 to 550,000 clones, 85% to 90% detected once. The junction had 6 bases not matched to a gene; V was cut back by 6 bases and J by 2 bases. The CDR3 has 15 residues. Germline assignment: CDR1 MNHEY and CDR2 SVGAGI.

This rearrangement joins TRBV6-5 to TRBJ2-5, with TRBD2 identical over 10 bases. The clonotype was recovered from a woman in her twenties or thirties with acute or convalescent COVID-19. The specimen sequenced was peripheral blood. CDR3 loop: CASRPAGGIQETQYF. The CDR3 DNA sequence: TGTGCCAGCAGACCAGCGGGGGGGATACAAGAGACCCAGTACTTC.